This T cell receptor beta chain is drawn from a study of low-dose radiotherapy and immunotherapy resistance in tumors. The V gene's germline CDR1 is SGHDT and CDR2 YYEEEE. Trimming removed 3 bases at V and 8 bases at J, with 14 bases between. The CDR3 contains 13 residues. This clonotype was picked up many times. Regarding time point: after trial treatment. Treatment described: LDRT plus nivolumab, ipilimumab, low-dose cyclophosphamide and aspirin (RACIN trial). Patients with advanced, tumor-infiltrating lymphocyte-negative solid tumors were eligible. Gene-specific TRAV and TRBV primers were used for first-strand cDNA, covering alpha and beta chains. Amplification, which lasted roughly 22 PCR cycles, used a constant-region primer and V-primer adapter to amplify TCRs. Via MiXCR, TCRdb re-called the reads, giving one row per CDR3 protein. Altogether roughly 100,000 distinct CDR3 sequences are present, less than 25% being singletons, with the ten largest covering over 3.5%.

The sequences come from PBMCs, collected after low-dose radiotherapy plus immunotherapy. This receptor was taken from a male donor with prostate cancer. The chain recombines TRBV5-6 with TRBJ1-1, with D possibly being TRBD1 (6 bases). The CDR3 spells CASSSWRTVEAFF. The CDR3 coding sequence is TGTGCCAGCAGCTCATGGCGGACAGTGGAAGCTTTCTTT.